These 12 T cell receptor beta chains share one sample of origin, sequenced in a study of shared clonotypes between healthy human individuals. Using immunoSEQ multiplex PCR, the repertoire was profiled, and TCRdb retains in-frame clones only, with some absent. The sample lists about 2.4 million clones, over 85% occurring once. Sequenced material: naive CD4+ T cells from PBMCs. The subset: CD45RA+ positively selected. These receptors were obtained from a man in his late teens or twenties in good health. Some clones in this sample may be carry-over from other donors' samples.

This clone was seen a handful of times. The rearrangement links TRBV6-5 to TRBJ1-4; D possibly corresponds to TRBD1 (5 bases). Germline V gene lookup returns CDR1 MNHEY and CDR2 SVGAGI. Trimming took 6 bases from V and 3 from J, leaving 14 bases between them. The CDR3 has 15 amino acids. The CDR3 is CASSLQGGANEKLFF. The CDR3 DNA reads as TGTGCCAGCAGCCTCCAGGGAGGTGCTAATGAAAAACTGTTTTTT.

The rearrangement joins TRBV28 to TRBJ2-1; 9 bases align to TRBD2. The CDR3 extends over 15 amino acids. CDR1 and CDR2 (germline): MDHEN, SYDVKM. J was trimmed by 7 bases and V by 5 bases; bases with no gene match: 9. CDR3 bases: TGTGCCAGCAGTCCTCAGGGACTAGCTGGTAATGAGCAGTTCTTC. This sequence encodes CASSPQGLAGNEQFF.

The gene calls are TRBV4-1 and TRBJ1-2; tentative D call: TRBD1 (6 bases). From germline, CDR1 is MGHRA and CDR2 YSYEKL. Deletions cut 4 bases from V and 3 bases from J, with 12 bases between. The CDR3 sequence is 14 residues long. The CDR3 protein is CASSPEGGDYGYTF. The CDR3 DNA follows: TGCGCCAGCAGCCCAGAGGGGGGGGACTATGGCTACACCTTC.

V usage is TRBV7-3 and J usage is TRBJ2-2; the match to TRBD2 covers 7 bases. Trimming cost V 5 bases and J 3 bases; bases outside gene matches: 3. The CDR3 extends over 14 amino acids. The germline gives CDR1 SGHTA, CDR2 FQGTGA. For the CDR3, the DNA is TGTGCCAGCAGCACCCGGGGGGACACCGGGGAGCTGTTTTTT. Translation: CASSTRGDTGELFF.

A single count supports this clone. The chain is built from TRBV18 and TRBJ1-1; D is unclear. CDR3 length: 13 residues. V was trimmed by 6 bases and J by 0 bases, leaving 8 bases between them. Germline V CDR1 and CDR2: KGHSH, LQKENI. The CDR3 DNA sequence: TGTGCCAGCTCGCAGGAAGTGAACACTGAAGCTTTCTTT. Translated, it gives CASSQEVNTEAFF.

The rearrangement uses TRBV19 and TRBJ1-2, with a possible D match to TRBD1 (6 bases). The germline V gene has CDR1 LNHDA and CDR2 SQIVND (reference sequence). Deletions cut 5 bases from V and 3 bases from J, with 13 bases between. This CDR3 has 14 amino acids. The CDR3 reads CASSGARGYYGYTF. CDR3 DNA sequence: TGTGCCAGTAGTGGCGCTAGGGGGTACTATGGCTACACCTTC.

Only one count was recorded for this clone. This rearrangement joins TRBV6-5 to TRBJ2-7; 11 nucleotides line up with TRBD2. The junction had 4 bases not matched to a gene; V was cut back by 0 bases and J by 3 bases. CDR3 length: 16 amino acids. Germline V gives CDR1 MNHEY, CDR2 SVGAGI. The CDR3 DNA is TGTGCCAGCAGTTACTCAGCTAGCGGGGGGAACTACGAGCAGTACTTC. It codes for CASSYSASGGNYEQYF.

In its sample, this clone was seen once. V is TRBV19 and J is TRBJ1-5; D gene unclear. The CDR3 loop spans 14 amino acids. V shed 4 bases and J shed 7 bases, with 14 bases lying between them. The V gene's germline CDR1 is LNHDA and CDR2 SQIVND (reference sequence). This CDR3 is CASSTPGMGQPQHF. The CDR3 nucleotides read TGTGCCAGTAGTACCCCAGGAATGGGACAGCCCCAGCATTTT.

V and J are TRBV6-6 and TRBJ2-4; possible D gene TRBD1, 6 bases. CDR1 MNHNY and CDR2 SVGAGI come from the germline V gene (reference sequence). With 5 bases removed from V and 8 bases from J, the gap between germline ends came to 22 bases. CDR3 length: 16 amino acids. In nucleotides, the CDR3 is TGTGCCAGCAGTACTCGAACCGCACAGGGATTTGACATTCAGTACTTC. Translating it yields CASSTRTAQGFDIQYF.

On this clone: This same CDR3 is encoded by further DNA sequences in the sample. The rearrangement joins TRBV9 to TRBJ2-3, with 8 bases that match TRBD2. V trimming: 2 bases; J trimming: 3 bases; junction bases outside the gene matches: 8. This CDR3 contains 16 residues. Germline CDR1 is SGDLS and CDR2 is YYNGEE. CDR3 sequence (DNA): TGTGCCAGCAGCGTCGGTGGTAGCGGGACAACAGATACGCAGTATTTT. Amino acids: CASSVGGSGTTDTQYF.

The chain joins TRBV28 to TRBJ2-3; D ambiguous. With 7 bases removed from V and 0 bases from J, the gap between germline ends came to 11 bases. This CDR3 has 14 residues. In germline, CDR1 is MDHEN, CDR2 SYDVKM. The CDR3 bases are TGTGCCAGCAAGGGTTTACTCAGCACAGATACGCAGTATTTT. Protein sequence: CASKGLLSTDTQYF.

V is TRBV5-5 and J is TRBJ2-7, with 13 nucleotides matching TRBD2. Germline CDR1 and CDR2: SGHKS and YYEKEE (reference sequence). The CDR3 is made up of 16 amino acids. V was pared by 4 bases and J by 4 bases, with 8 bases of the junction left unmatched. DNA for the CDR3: TGTGCCAGCAGCCCGGGGACTAGCGGGACGGCTTACGAGCAGTACTTC. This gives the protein CASSPGTSGTAYEQYF.